This T cell receptor (beta chain) came from a study of blood T cell repertoires in COVID-19. Study overall: Researchers got acute and convalescent COVID-19 samples from the United States, Italy and Spain.

In the source study's methods: Estimated nucleated cell counts came from reference gene primer amplification. Clones were sequenced by immunoSEQ multiplex PCR, and TCRdb holds only the in-frame ones, with some missing. The V and J calls and clone size are taken from that table; D and trimming were inferred from the DNA. The sample comprises over 250,000 clones, 88% of which are singletons, and roughly 4% rests with the top ten. Looked up from germline, CDR1 is DFQATT and CDR2 is SNEGSKA (reference sequence). The CDR3 is made up of 16 amino acids. V was pared by 3 bases and J by 2 bases, with 12 bases of the junction left unmatched.

This clonotype originated in a man aged 55 to 70 who had recovered from COVID-19. This chain connects TRBV20-1 to TRBJ2-7; 8 nucleotides match TRBD2. The sample comprised peripheral blood. The CDR3 loop is CSASTGRAGGPYEQYF. The CDR3 nucleotides read TGCAGTGCTAGTACTGGGCGTGCGGGGGGACCCTACGAGCAGTACTTC.